This section outlines one TCR beta chain sequence together with its context. TCRdb's table, derived via immunoSEQ multiplex PCR, lists solely in-frame clones and lacks some. Altogether 30,000 to 35,000 clones are present, around 90% being singletons, with the ten largest covering approximately 8.7%. This specimen belongs to a study of T cell changes during pregnancy in multiple sclerosis. Germline values: CDR1 MNHEY, CDR2 SVGAGI. The J segment lost 8 bases and the V segment lost 5 bases, leaving 11 bases of the junction unmatched. This CDR3 is 15 amino acids long. The clonotype comes from a female donor with multiple sclerosis, enrolled in a pregnancy study. The chain combines TRBV6-5 with TRBJ1-4; 7 bases align to TRBD1. This specimen was CD8+ T cells from peripheral blood mononuclear cells, taken in the first trimester of pregnancy. CDR3 in amino acids: CASSQLWDRREKLFF. The DNA of the CDR3 is TGTGCCAGCAGTCAGCTATGGGACAGACGGGAAAAACTGTTTTTT.